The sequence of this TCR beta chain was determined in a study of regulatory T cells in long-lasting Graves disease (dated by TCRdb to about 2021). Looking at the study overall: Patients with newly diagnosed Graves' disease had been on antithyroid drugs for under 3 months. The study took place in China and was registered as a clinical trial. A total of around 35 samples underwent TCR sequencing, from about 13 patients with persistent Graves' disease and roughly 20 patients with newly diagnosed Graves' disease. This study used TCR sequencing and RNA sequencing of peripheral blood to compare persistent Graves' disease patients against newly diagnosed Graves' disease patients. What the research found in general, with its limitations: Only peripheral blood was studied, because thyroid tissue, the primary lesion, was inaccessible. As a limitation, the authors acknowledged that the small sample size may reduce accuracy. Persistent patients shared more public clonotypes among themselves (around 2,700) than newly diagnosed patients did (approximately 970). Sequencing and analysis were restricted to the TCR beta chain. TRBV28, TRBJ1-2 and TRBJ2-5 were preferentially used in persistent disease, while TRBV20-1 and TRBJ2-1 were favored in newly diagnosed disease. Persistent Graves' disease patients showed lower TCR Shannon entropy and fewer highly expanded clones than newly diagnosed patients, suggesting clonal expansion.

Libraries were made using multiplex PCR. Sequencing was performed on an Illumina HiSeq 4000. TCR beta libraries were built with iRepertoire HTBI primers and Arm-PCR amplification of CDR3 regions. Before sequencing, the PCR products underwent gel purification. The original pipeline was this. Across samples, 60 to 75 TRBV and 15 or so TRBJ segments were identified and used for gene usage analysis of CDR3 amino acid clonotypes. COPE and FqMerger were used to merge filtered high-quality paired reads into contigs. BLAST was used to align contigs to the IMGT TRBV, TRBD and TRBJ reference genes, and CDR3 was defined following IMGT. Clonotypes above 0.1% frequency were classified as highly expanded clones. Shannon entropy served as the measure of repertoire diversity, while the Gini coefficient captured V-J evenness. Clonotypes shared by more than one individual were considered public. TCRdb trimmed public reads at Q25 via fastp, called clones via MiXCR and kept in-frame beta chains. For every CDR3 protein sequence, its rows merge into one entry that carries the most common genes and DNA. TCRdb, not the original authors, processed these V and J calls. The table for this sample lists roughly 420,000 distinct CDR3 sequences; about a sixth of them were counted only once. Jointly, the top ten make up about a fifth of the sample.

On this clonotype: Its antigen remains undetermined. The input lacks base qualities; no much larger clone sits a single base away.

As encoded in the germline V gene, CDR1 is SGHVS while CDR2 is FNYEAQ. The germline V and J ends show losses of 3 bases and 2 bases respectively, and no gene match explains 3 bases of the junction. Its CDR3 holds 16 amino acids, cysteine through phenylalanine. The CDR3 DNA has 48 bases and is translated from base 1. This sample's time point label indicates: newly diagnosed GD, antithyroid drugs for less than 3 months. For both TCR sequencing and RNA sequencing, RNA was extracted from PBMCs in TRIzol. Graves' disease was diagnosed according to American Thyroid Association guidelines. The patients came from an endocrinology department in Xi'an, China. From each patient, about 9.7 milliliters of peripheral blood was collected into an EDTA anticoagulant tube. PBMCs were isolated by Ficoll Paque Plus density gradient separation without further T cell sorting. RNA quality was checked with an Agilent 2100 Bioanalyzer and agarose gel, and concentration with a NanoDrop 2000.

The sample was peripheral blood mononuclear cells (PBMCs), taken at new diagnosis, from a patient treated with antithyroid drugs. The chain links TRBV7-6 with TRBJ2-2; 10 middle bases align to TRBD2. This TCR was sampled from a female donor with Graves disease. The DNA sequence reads TGTGCCAGCAGCTTTCAGCGGGAGGGTAACACCGGGGAGCTGTTTTTT. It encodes CASSFQREGNTGELFF.